What follows are 19 T cell receptor beta chains derived from one specimen sequenced in a study of cytomegalovirus exposure and HLA in healthy donors. This PCR relied on a set of 60 Vbeta primers and 13 Jbeta primers. Data came from immunoSEQ multiplex PCR; TCRdb stores just in-frame clones and leaves some out. The table lists some 110,000 clones, over 9.5% of them singletons. Specimen: PBMCs. These receptors were collected from a man aged 35-49 years in good health and CMV-seropositive.

The genes are TRBV7-8 and TRBJ2-7; D ambiguous. This CDR3 region has 11 residues. Germline values: CDR1 SGHVS, CDR2 FQNEAQ. Trimming took off 5 bases at V and 7 bases at J, with 9 bases between the two ends. In DNA form, the CDR3 reads TGTGCCAGCAGCGCCATCGAGGAGCAGTACTTC. This gives the protein CASSAIEEQYF.

This clone was found a few times. The V call is TRBV9, the J call TRBJ1-1, with TRBD1 identical over 9 bases. The CDR3 length is 15 residues. The germline V gene has CDR1 SGDLS and CDR2 YYNGEE. The junction had 5 bases not matched to a gene; V was cut back by 4 bases and J by 1 base. The DNA of the CDR3 is TGTGCCAGCAGCACAACAGGGGGCCCGAACACTGAAGCTTTCTTT. Its protein is CASSTTGGPNTEAFF.

The chain uses TRBV30 and TRBJ1-1, with TRBD1 identical over 7 bases. V lost 7 bases to trimming and J lost 1 base; unmatched junction nucleotides: 6. CDR3 length: 13 residues. In germline, CDR1 is GTSNPN, CDR2 SVGIG (reference sequence). This CDR3 is CALGQRKNTEAFF. The CDR3 nucleotides are TGTGCCTTGGGACAGAGGAAGAACACTGAAGCTTTCTTT.

This rearrangement joins TRBV10-3 to TRBJ2-2; 15 positions agree with TRBD2. The CDR3 is 19 residues long. Per the germline V gene, CDR1 is ENHRY and CDR2 is SYGVKD. The ends lost 0 bases at V and 3 bases at J; junction bases unmatched: 5. In DNA form, the CDR3 reads TGTGCCATCAGTGAGTCAGGACTAGCGGGAGGGCAAGACACCGGGGAGCTGTTTTTT. Translated, it gives CAISESGLAGGQDTGELFF.

This clone was counted only a few times. The chain recombines TRBV7-3 with TRBJ2-3, with 10 bases matching TRBD2. The V segment lost 2 bases and the J segment 5 bases; nucleotides outside the gene matches: 4. The CDR3 contains 15 residues. From germline, CDR1 is SGHTA and CDR2 FQGTGA. The CDR3 DNA sequence: TGTGCCAGCAGCTTAGAATCTAGCGGGAGAGATACGCAGTATTTT. This gives the protein CASSLESSGRDTQYF.

This clone turned up a few times. The chain couples TRBV15 to TRBJ1-3, with 7 bases aligning to TRBD1. Germline lookup yields CDR1 LNHNV and CDR2 YYDKDF (reference sequence). V shed 6 bases, J shed 0 bases, and the junction held 5 bases outside the gene matches. This CDR3 has 15 amino acids. The CDR3 protein is CATRPTGASGNTIYF. The DNA of the CDR3 is TGTGCCACCAGGCCAACAGGGGCCTCTGGAAACACCATATATTTT. The whole variable domain, filled in from reference TRBV15 and TRBJ1-3, reads DAMVIQNPRYQVTQFGKPVTLSCSQTLNHNVMYWYQQKSSQAPKLLFHYYDKDFNNEADTPDNFQSRRPNTSFCFLDIRSPGLGDTAMYLCATRPTGASGNTIYFGEGSWLTVV.

The chain is built from TRBV25-1 and TRBJ2-3; 11 bases fit TRBD1. The trim removed 4 bases at V and 1 base at J, leaving 7 bases unmatched. Germline V gene data show CDR1 as MGHDK and CDR2 as SYGVNS. This CDR3 comprises 17 residues. The DNA for the CDR3 is TGTGCCAGCAGTGGGACAGGGGGCCCCATGGGCACAGATACGCAGTATTTT. This sequence encodes CASSGTGGPMGTDTQYF. Based on the CDR3 plus reference TRBV25-1 and TRBJ2-3, the full variable domain is EADIYQTPRYLVIGTGKKITLECSQTMGHDKMYWYQQDPGMELHLIHYSYGVNSTEKGDLSSESTVSRIRTEHFPLTLESARPSHTSQYLCASSGTGGPMGTDTQYFGPGTRLTVL.

In this sample, this clone turned up a few times. This sequence joins TRBV28 and TRBJ2-1, with 9 nucleotides matching TRBD1. Germline CDR1 reads MDHEN; CDR2 reads SYDVKM. After removal of 1 base from V and 6 bases from J, the junction contained 7 bases not matched to a gene. This CDR3 contains 16 residues. CDR3 region: CASSLFGTGNLNEQFF. The CDR3 region has the DNA TGTGCCAGCAGTTTATTTGGGACAGGGAATCTCAATGAGCAGTTCTTC.

This clone was seen more than once but under ten times. The chain recombines TRBV19 with TRBJ1-4; 9 nucleotides agree with TRBD1. Trimming removed 4 bases from V and 14 bases from J; junction bases left unmatched: 14. There are 15 residues in the CDR3. CDR1 is LNHDA and CDR2 is SQIVND in the germline V gene (reference sequence). The CDR3: CASSTTGTGINGLFF. CDR3 DNA: TGTGCCAGTAGTACAACCGGGACAGGGATCAATGGGCTGTTTTTT. The variable domain in full, with the rest retrieved from reference TRBV19 and TRBJ1-4, is DGGITQSPKYLFRKEGQNVTLSCEQNLNHDAMYWYRQDPGQGLRLIYYSQIVNDFQKGDIAEGYSVSREKKESFPLTVTSAQKNPTAFYLCASSTTGTGINGLFFGSGTQLSVL.

The chain links TRBV6-1 to TRBJ2-5; D is possibly TRBD2 (5 bases). CDR1 and CDR2 from the germline V gene are MNHNS and SASEGT. V lost 3 bases to trimming and J lost 1 base, with 15 bases between them. The CDR3 is 16 amino acids. CDR3 protein: CASSDVLGRAQETQYF. The CDR3 nucleotides are TGTGCCAGCAGTGACGTGCTTGGGAGAGCCCAAGAGACCCAGTACTTC.

This clone has a handful of counts. This is likely a read error, given that the CDR3 carries no conserved phenylalanine or tryptophan at its end. The DNA is left out, because the CDR3 cannot be placed on it with certainty; the CDR3 is given as TCRdb lists it. V and J are TRBV29-1 and TRBJ1-2. CDR1 and CDR2 from the germline V gene are SQVTM and ANQGSEA. The CDR3 has 9 residues if both end residues are counted. This chain's CDR3 is CSAGGGYIV.

This clone came up a few times. This rearrangement joins TRBV30 to TRBJ1-1; 8 nucleotides agree with TRBD1. Trimming took 4 bases from V and 4 from J; bases not matched to a gene: 11. Germline V lookup: CDR1 GTSNPN, CDR2 SVGIG (reference sequence). The CDR3 covers 15 residues. The CDR3 here is CAWTGGTGRGTEAFF. CDR3 coding DNA: TGTGCCTGGACCGGCGGGACAGGTAGAGGCACTGAAGCTTTCTTT.

This clone was observed a handful of times. J is TRBJ2-1 and V is TRBV10-3, with 7 bases that match TRBD2. Germline V gene sequence: CDR1 ENHRY, CDR2 SYGVKD. J gave up 6 bases and V 4 bases, and 9 bases lay outside the gene matches. This CDR3 comprises 15 residues. Here the CDR3 DNA reads TGTGCCATCAGTGCAGGGTTGGCGGGAGTCAATGAGCAGTTCTTC. This codes for CAISAGLAGVNEQFF.

This clone was picked up a small number of times. The rearrangement joins TRBV28 to TRBJ2-7; 8 positions agree with TRBD1. CDR1 and CDR2 from the germline V gene are MDHEN and SYDVKM. The V gene end was trimmed by 6 bases and the J gene end by 3 bases; junction bases not matched to a gene: 4. There are 13 residues in the CDR3. The CDR3 protein is CASRDRGDYEQYF. Here the CDR3 DNA reads TGTGCCAGCAGAGACAGGGGAGACTACGAGCAGTACTTC.

This clone was detected only a few times. The chain carries TRBV19 and TRBJ1-1, with no clear D. V lost 5 bases to trimming and J lost 4 bases, with 14 bases between them. Germline loops: CDR1 LNHDA, CDR2 SQIVND (reference sequence). CDR3 length: 14 amino acids. The CDR3 DNA follows: TGTGCCAGTAGTGAAACGGGGTTGGCCACTGAAGCTTTCTTT. Its translation: CASSETGLATEAFF.

V and J are TRBV7-9 and TRBJ1-1; TRBD1 matches 8 bases. Trimming removed 6 bases from V and 4 bases from J; junction bases left unmatched: 7. Per germline, CDR1 SEHNR and CDR2 FQNEAQ (reference sequence). CDR3 length: 14 amino acids. The CDR3 reads CASSPQGVSTEAFF. CDR3 DNA sequence: TGTGCCAGCAGTCCACAGGGGGTAAGCACTGAAGCTTTCTTT. The complete variable domain, with remaining parts taken from reference TRBV7-9 and TRBJ1-1, reads DTGVSQNPRHKITKRGQNVTFRCDPISEHNRLYWYRQTLGQGPEFLTYFQNEAQLEKSRLLSDRFSAERPKGSFSTLEIQRTEQGDSAMYLCASSPQGVSTEAFFGQGTRLTVV.

The chain links TRBV6-6 to TRBJ2-7, with D possibly matching TRBD2 (7 bases). The germline CDR1 and CDR2 sequences are MNHNY and SVGAGI (reference sequence). The CDR3 has 14 residues. V was shortened by 4 bases and J by 1 base, with 11 bases between the two germline ends. The CDR3 nucleotides are TGTGCCAGCAGTTTACAGGGAGGGTCCTACGAGCAGTACTTC. It encodes CASSLQGGSYEQYF.

The chain couples TRBV5-1 to TRBJ2-3, with D unresolved. The CDR3 is made up of 14 amino acids. CDR1 and CDR2 from the germline V gene are SGHRS and YFSETQ. V lost 4 bases and J 2 bases, leaving 11 bases between the germline ends. DNA of the CDR3: TGCGCCAGCAGCGAACAGCCAACCACAGATACGCAGTATTTT. Protein: CASSEQPTTDTQYF. Looking up the rest from reference TRBV5-1 and TRBJ2-3 gives the full variable domain: KAGVTQTPRYLIKTRGQQVTLSCSPISGHRSVSWYQQTPGQGLQFLFEYFSETQRNKGNFPGRFSGRQFSNSRSEMNVSTLELGDSALYLCASSEQPTTDTQYFGPGTRLTVL.

Only a few counts were recorded for this clone. The J gene is TRBJ2-1, the V gene TRBV7-6; TRBD1 matches 7 bases. The CDR3 sequence is 14 residues long. The V gene end was trimmed by 5 bases and the J gene end by 6 bases; junction bases not matched to a gene: 7. From germline, CDR1 is SGHVS and CDR2 FNYEAQ. The CDR3 DNA reads TGTGCCAGCAGCAGCCAGGGGGAAGGCAATGAGCAGTTCTTC. It specifies CASSSQGEGNEQFF.